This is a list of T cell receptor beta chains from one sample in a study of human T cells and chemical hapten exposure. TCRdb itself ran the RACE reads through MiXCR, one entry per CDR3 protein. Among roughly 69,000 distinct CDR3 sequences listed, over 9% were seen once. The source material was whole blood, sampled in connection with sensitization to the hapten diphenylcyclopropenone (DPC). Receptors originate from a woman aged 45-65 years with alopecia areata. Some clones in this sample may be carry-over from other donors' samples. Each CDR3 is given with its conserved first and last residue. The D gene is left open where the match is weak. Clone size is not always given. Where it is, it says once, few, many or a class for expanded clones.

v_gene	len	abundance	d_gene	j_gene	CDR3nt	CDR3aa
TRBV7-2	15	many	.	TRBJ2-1	TGTGCCAGCAGCTTAGAGGGGCAGGGCTACAATGAGCAGTTCTTC	CASSLEGQGYNEQFF
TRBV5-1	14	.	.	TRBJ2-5	TGCGCCAGCAGCTTGGTGGACAGCCAAGAGACCCAGTACTTC	CASSLVDSQETQYF
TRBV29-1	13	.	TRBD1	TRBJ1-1	TGCAGCGTTGAACAGGGGGCGAGGACTGAAGCTTTCTTT	CSVEQGARTEAFF
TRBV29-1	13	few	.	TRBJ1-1	TGCAGCGTTGGCGAGGACGGGAACACTGAAGCTTTCTTT	CSVGEDGNTEAFF
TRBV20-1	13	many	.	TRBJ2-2	TGCAGTGCTAGGCCCGGGGGGCCCGGGGAGCTGTTTTTT	CSARPGGPGELFF
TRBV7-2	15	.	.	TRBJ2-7	TGTGCCAGCAGCTTAGTACCGGGAAGCTCCTACGAGCAGTACTTC	CASSLVPGSSYEQYF
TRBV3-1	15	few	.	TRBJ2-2	TGTGCCAGCAGCCAGGACGTTGCGAGGACCGGGGAGCTGTTTTTT	CASSQDVARTGELFF
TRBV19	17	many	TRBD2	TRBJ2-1	TGTGCCAGTAGTAGATGGACTAGCGGGAATATGGACAATGAGCAGTTCTTC	CASSRWTSGNMDNEQFF
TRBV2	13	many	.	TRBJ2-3	TGTGCCAGCAGGATACAGGGTTCAGATACGCAGTATTTT	CASRIQGSDTQYF
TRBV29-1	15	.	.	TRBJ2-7	TGCAGCGTTGTTTTTCGATTAGCGCAAGACTACGAGCAGTACTTC	CSVVFRLAQDYEQYF
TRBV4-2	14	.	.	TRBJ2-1	TGTGCCAGCAGCCAAGCCACGGACGGCAATGAGCAGTTCTTC	CASSQATDGNEQFF
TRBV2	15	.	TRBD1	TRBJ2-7	TGTGCCAGCAGAACCGGGACAGGGTTCTCCTACGAGCAGTACTTC	CASRTGTGFSYEQYF
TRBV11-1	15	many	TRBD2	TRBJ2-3	TGTGCCAGCAGCGATCCGGGACTAGCGGGAGTAAAGCAGTATTTT	CASSDPGLAGVKQYF
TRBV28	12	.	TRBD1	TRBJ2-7	TGTGCCAGCGGCCAGGGGGCCTTCGAGCAGTACTTC	CASGQGAFEQYF
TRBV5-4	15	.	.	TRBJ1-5	TGTGCCAGCAGCTTGGCCCCCGGTCGGCATCAGCCCCAGCATTTT	CASSLAPGRHQPQHF
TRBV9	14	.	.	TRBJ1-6	TGTGCCAGCAGCGTAGGAGGAGGGGCATCACCCCTCCACTTT	CASSVGGGASPLHF
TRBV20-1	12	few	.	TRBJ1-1	TGCAGTGCTAGAGAAGATCACACTGAAGCTTTCTTT	CSAREDHTEAFF
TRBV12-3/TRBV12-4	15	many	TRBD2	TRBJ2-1	TGTGCCAGCAGTGGTGGGCCTAGCGGAGAGGATGAGCAGTTCTTC	CASSGGPSGEDEQFF
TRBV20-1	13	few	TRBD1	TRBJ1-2	TGCAGTGCTAGCAGGACAGGGAACTATGGCTACACCTTC	CSASRTGNYGYTF
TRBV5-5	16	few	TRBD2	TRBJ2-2	TGTGCCAGCAGCCGCCAGTGGCGGGAGGGCCCCGGGGAGCTGTTTTTT	CASSRQWREGPGELFF
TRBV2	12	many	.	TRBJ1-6	TGTGCCAGCAGTGAGGGCGGTTCACCCCTCCACTTT	CASSEGGSPLHF
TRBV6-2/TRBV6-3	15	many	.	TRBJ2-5	TGTGCCAGCAGCCCCATTGGCGTCGGCCAAGAGACCCAGTACTTC	CASSPIGVGQETQYF
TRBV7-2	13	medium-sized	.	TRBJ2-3	TGTGCCAGCAGCTTAGTGGCTCCTGATACGCAGTATTTT	CASSLVAPDTQYF
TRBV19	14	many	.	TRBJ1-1	TGTGCCAGTAGAGAGCAGCCCCCGACAGGAGTGGCTTTCTTT	CASREQPPTGVAFF
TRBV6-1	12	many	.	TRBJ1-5	TGTGCCAGCAGTGAAAGGTTGCAGAGGAAGCATTTT	CASSERLQRKHF
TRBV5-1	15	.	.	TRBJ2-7	TGCGCCAGCACTTCCGGTACGGGAGCCTCCAACGAGCAGTACTTC	CASTSGTGASNEQYF
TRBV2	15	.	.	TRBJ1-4	TGTGCCAGCAGTCCTCCAGGGAAAACTAATGAAAAACTGTTTTTT	CASSPPGKTNEKLFF
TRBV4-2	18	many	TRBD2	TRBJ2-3	TGTGCCAGCAGCCAAGGAAGGGCGGGAGGGCCTTACGCAGATACGCAGTATTTT	CASSQGRAGGPYADTQYF